This TCR beta chain stems from a study of blood T cell repertoires in COVID-19. The overall study: Samples taken during acute and convalescent COVID-19 were collected in the United States, Italy and Spain. PBMCs, B-cell-depleted T cells, or T cells were the source of the cDNA or gDNA that made up the material.

Study members were between roughly 18 and 100 years old and lived in 20 to 30 US regions. The V gene lost 1 base and the J gene lost 0 bases, with 3 bases spanning the gap. CDR3 length equals 13 residues. In the authors' methods: By means of reference gene primer amplification, nucleated cell counts were estimated. Sequencing used immunoSEQ multiplex PCR; TCRdb keeps in-frame clones, though not all of them. V and J calls and clone size are as listed in that table; D and trimming were resolved from the DNA. This sample carries about 440,000 clones, about 85% of them seen once, and the ten largest clones take under 2.5%.

Sequenced: PBMCs or T cells enriched from blood (not recorded which). The chain carries TRBV12-3 or TRBV12-4 and TRBJ1-1; D is unclear. This receptor was taken from a woman under 30 with acute COVID-19. The CDR3 sequence is CASSLVMNTEAFF. The CDR3 DNA sequence: TGTGCCAGCAGTTTAGTCATGAACACTGAAGCTTTCTTT.